Presented here are 22 T cell receptor beta chains from one specimen sequenced in a study of tissue T cells after allogeneic stem cell transplantation. Regarding time point: mouse harvest day 14 after allogeneic transplant. The graft held 10^6 splenic CD5+ T cells and 10^7 T-cell-depleted bone marrow cells. Only in-frame clones appear in the TCRdb table, and some are missing; sequencing was by immunoSEQ multiplex PCR. The data contain 3,100 or so clones, around 43% of them singletons. The sequencing sample was made of gut tissue. Receptors were obtained from a female BALB/c mouse given C57BL/6 T cells with graft-versus-host disease after an allogeneic hematopoietic cell transplant.

As for this clone: Mouse names are used for the genes. The read terminates 1 residue before the CDR3 end, so the remaining end is supplied by the germline J gene. The J gene is TRBJ2-7, the V gene TRBV19; 8 nucleotides align to TRBD2. Losses at the gene ends were 1 base for V and 5 bases for J; bases not matched to a gene: 2. Germline V gives CDR1 FNHDT, CDR2 SITEND (reference sequence). This CDR3 comprises 13 residues. The CDR3 DNA, read in part, is TGTGCCAGCAGTATAACTGGGGGAAATGAACAGTAC. As protein: CASSITGGNEQY. The entire CDR3 protein is CASSITGGNEQYF. The full variable domain, completed using reference TRBV19 and TRBJ2-7, is GGIITQTPKFLIGQEGQKLTLKCQQNFNHDTMYWYRQDSGKGLRLIYYSITENDLQKGDLSEGYDASREKKSSFSLTVTSAQKNEMAVFLCASSITGGNEQYFGPGTRLTVL.

This clone was found a few times. Gene names and germline match the mouse. CDR3 amino acids: CAWSLWGGADTGQLYF. The CDR3 bases that were read are TGTGCCTGGAGTCTCTGGGGGGGCGCGGACACCGGGCAGCTCTAC. The chain links TRBV31 to TRBJ2-2, with TRBD2 matching 10 bases. The read is 1 residue too short to cover the CDR3 end, so that end is filled in from the germline J gene. V shed 0 bases and J 3 bases; nucleotides not matched to a gene: 4. The germline V gene encodes CDR1 GKSSPN and CDR2 SITVG. The CDR3 is 16 amino acids.

A few counts support this clone. The listed genes are named as in mouse. CDR3 DNA, as far as it was read: TGTGGTGCTAGGGATTCAGGGGGTGAACAGTAC. As protein: CGARDSGGEQY. The complete CDR3 reads CGARDSGGEQYF. The J gene is TRBJ2-7, the V gene TRBV20; 7 positions match TRBD1. The missing CDR3 end, 1 residue past where the read stops, is filled in from the germline J gene. V was clipped by 0 bases and J by 6 bases; unmatched bases: 2. This CDR3 spans 12 amino acids. Germline V gene lookup returns CDR1 GFQATS and CDR2 STVNSAI.

For this clone: Mouse gene names apply. The read stops 1 residue short of the end of the CDR3; the missing end is completed from the germline J gene. The V call is TRBV14, the J call TRBJ1-1; tentatively, D is TRBD1 (5 bases). The CDR3 loop spans 13 amino acids. Per the germline V gene, CDR1 is SGHDT and CDR2 is FRDEAV. Trimming stripped 4 bases from V and 0 bases from J, with 7 bases between. CDR3 bases read: TGTGCCAGCAGTCCGGGACCAAACACAGAAGTCTTC. Its protein is CASSPGPNTEVF. The CDR3 in its entirety is CASSPGPNTEVFF.

Remarks on this clone: Gene names refer to mouse genes. Read data end 1 residue before the CDR3 end; the end is taken from the germline J gene. The chain is built from TRBV16 and TRBJ1-1, with 7 bases aligning to TRBD1. The CDR3 totals 13 residues. With 5 bases clipped from V and 1 base from J, the junction kept 1 base outside the gene matches. Germline-derived CDR1 and CDR2 are SGHSA and FRNQAP. The part of the CDR3 DNA that was read is TGTGCAAGCAGCCGACAGGGAAACACAGAAGTCTTC. This gives the protein CASSRQGNTEVF. The full CDR3 sequence reads CASSRQGNTEVFF.

This clone was counted once. These gene names are mouse names. The observed sequence ends 1 residue before the CDR3 terminus, with the missing tail filled in from the germline J gene. The V call is TRBV19, the J call TRBJ2-1, with TRBD2 matching 11 bases. Germline values: CDR1 FNHDT, CDR2 SITEND (reference sequence). The CDR3 runs to 16 residues. V lost 5 bases and J lost 7; bases outside the gene matches: 11. Partial CDR3 DNA: TGTGCCAGCAGCAGACTGGGGGGGGCGTTTTGGGCTGAGCAGTTC. It specifies CASSRLGGAFWAEQF. The full CDR3 protein reads CASSRLGGAFWAEQFF.

About this clone: Any gene name here is a mouse gene name. The read comes to an end 1 residue before the CDR3 does, leaving the germline J gene to fill in the end. The rearrangement uses TRBV13-1 and TRBJ1-4; TRBD1 is a possible D gene (6 bases). Trimming removed 3 bases at V and 5 bases at J, with 8 bases between. The CDR3 is 13 amino acids. Germline V gene data show CDR1 as NSHNY and CDR2 as SYGAGN. CDR3 sequence: CASSGTENERLFF. The DNA read from the CDR3 is TGTGCCAGCAGTGGGACAGAAAACGAAAGATTATTT.

As regards this clone: Mouse germline and gene names are used. The CDR3 extends 1 residue past the end of the read, so its final part is completed from the germline J gene. This chain links TRBV3 with TRBJ1-2; weak D call: TRBD1 (6 bases). The CDR3 is 13 residues long. Trimming left V 3 bases short and J 3 bases short, with 8 bases between. CDR1 SNHLY and CDR2 FYNGKV come from the germline V gene (reference sequence). The sequenced part of the CDR3 DNA is TGTGCCAGCAGCTTGGGGGCGGACTCCGACTACACC. Encoded protein: CASSLGADSDYT. From start to end, the CDR3 is CASSLGADSDYTF.

About this clone: Any gene name here is a mouse gene name. The sample carries other DNA sequences with the same CDR3. The CDR3 sequence: CASSLFSNERLFF. CDR3 bases read: TGTGCCAGCAGTCTCTTTTCCAACGAAAGATTATTT. This rearrangement joins TRBV26 to TRBJ1-4; D uncertain. The missing CDR3 end, 1 residue past where the read stops, is filled in from the germline J gene. Looked up from germline, CDR1 is KGHPV and CDR2 is FQNQEV (reference sequence). This CDR3 is built from 13 residues. The V and J ends lost 3 bases and 0 bases respectively, with 2 bases between them. Full variable domain (rest looked up from reference TRBV26 and TRBJ1-4): NSKVIQTPRYLVKGQGQKAKMRCIPEKGHPVVFWYQQNKNNEFKFLINFQNQEVLQQIDMTEKRFSAECPSNSPCSLEIQSSEAGDSALYLCASSLFSNERLFFGHGTKLSVL.

Comments on this clone: Gene and germline names: mouse. The read terminates 1 residue ahead of where the CDR3 ends, so the germline J gene completes it. The chain employs TRBV19 and TRBJ2-7; 11 bases are shared with TRBD1. Germline V lookup: CDR1 FNHDT, CDR2 SITEND (reference sequence). The CDR3 spans 13 residues. V lost 4 bases to trimming and J lost 4 bases; unmatched junction nucleotides: 1. The CDR3 bases that were read are TGTGCCAGCAGTCGGGACAGGGGGTATGAACAGTAC. As protein: CASSRDRGYEQY. The CDR3 reads in full as CASSRDRGYEQYF.

This clone was counted a few times. Each gene name is a mouse one. The DNA ends 1 residue before the CDR3 does, and the rest of the CDR3 is filled in from the germline J gene. The chain uses TRBV17 and TRBJ1-6, with D perhaps TRBD1 (5 bases). TRBJ1-6 is placed among ORFs of uncertain function. Germline V gene lookup returns CDR1 MNHDT and CDR2 YYDKIL. This CDR3 region has 14 residues. Trimming removed 6 bases from V and 1 base from J, with 7 bases in between. The DNA read from the CDR3 is TGTGCTAGCAGGGACAAATCCTATAATTCGCCCCTCTAC. The encoded protein is CASRDKSYNSPLY. The full CDR3 reads CASRDKSYNSPLYF.

Comments on this clone: Each gene name is a mouse one. With the read ending 1 residue before the CDR3 end, the germline J gene is used to fill in that end. The chain links TRBV19 to TRBJ2-5; tentatively, D is TRBD2 (6 bases). Between the trimmed V and J ends, which lost 4 bases and 6 bases, there was a span of 15 bases. The CDR3 contains 14 residues. Germline values: CDR1 FNHDT, CDR2 SITEND (reference sequence). The CDR3 sequence: CASSSRLVGDTQYF. The CDR3 bases that were read are TGTGCCAGCAGTTCTCGACTGGTGGGGGACACCCAGTAC.

This clone is large (0.1 to 1%) by share. Gene labels here are mouse ones. The read comes to an end 1 residue before the CDR3 does, leaving the germline J gene to fill in the end. The J gene is TRBJ2-7, the V gene TRBV13-2; 10 bases map to TRBD2. The CDR3 is 14 residues long. Germline assignment: CDR1 NNHNN and CDR2 SYGAGS (reference sequence). The V gene end was trimmed by 2 bases and the J gene end by 2 bases; junction bases not matched to a gene: 1. This CDR3 reads CASGDGTGAYEQYF. The DNA read from the CDR3 is TGTGCCAGCGGTGACGGGACTGGGGCCTATGAACAGTAC.

As regards this clone: Gene names denote mouse genes. The CDR3 end is not reached by the read, which stops 1 residue before it; the germline J gene fills it in. The V gene is TRBV26, the J gene TRBJ2-1; TRBD1 agrees at 7 bases. Germline values: CDR1 KGHPV, CDR2 FQNQEV (reference sequence). Trimming cost V 3 bases and J 3 bases; bases outside gene matches: 2. The CDR3 is made up of 14 amino acids. The CDR3 here is CASSLPGGYAEQFF. The CDR3 bases that were read are TGTGCCAGCAGTCTCCCAGGGGGCTATGCTGAGCAGTTC.

Worth noting for this clone: Gene names and germline match the mouse. The read halts 1 residue ahead of the CDR3 end, with the missing end drawn from the germline J gene. V and J are TRBV26 and TRBJ2-1; D is undetermined. The ends were cut back, 4 bases at V and 4 bases at J, with 8 bases in the middle. This CDR3 region has 13 residues. The germline gives CDR1 KGHPV, CDR2 FQNQEV (reference sequence). CDR3 amino acids: CASSPRVYAEQFF. The part of the CDR3 DNA that was read is TGTGCCAGCAGTCCCCGGGTTTATGCTGAGCAGTTC.

Note on this clone: Gene names are mouse gene names. The read falls 1 residue short of the CDR3 end, and the missing part is taken from the germline J gene. J is TRBJ1-5 and V is TRBV19; maybe TRBD1 (6 bases). The germline V and J ends were trimmed by 5 bases and 0 bases, with 12 bases remaining between them. The germline CDR1 and CDR2 sequences are FNHDT and SITEND (reference sequence). The CDR3 contains 15 residues. The sequenced CDR3 bases are TGTGCCAGCAGCCGGACAGCAAATAACAACCAGGCTCCGCTT. Its translation: CASSRTANNNQAPL. The complete CDR3 sequence is CASSRTANNNQAPLF. The full variable domain, completed using reference TRBV19 and TRBJ1-5, is GGIITQTPKFLIGQEGQKLTLKCQQNFNHDTMYWYRQDSGKGLRLIYYSITENDLQKGDLSEGYDASREKKSSFSLTVTSAQKNEMAVFLCASSRTANNNQAPLFGEGTRLSVL.

A note on this clone: Germline and genes: mouse. The CDR3 sequence: CASSFGEETLYF. CDR3 DNA, as far as it was read: TGTGCAAGCAGCTTCGGGGAAGAAACGCTGTAT. The V and J genes are TRBV16 and TRBJ2-3; unclear D gene. The sequence runs out 1 residue before the end of the CDR3; the remainder is reconstructed from the germline J gene. With 3 bases removed from V and 5 bases from J, the gap between germline ends came to 6 bases. The V gene's germline CDR1 is SGHSA and CDR2 FRNQAP. The CDR3 consists of 12 residues.

Concerning this clone itself: Gene names and germline refer to mouse. The CDR3 end lies 1 residue beyond the end of the read and is filled in from the germline J gene. The J gene is TRBJ1-1, the V gene TRBV14; D is undetermined. Trimming pared 3 bases from V and 0 bases from J, leaving 9 bases between. There are 14 residues in the CDR3. Looked up from germline, CDR1 is SGHDT and CDR2 is FRDEAV. The CDR3 loop is CASSSTGTNTEVFF. The sequenced CDR3 bases are TGTGCCAGCAGTTCTACCGGGACAAACACAGAAGTCTTC.

About this clone itself: Gene and germline names: mouse. Read sequence stops 1 residue before the CDR3 end, and the germline J gene provides the missing end. The rearrangement uses TRBV26 and TRBJ1-6; TRBD1 agrees at 7 bases. TRBJ1-6 counts as an open reading frame of uncertain function. CDR3 size: 14 residues. Unmatched junction bases numbered 1, after V lost 4 bases and J lost 4 bases. The germline V gene has CDR1 KGHPV and CDR2 FQNQEV (reference sequence). The CDR3 sequence: CASSPGQYNSPLYF. Incomplete CDR3 DNA: TGTGCCAGCAGTCCGGGACAGTATAATTCGCCCCTCTAC.

Of note for this clone: Any gene name here is a mouse gene name. The read is 1 residue too short to cover the CDR3 end, so that end is filled in from the germline J gene. The chain links TRBV13-3 to TRBJ1-6, with D perhaps TRBD1 (5 bases). TRBJ1-6 carries the ORF label, with uncertain function. CDR3 length: 15 residues. With 5 bases removed from V and 4 bases from J, the gap between germline ends came to 13 bases. Germline CDR1 and CDR2: NNHDY and SYVADS. The covered CDR3 bases are TGTGCCAGCAGCCCAGGGAAAGAGTATAATTCGCCCCTCTAC. It encodes CASSPGKEYNSPLY. The whole CDR3 sequence reads CASSPGKEYNSPLYF.

Worth noting for this clone: The genes and germline here are from mouse. The read comes to an end 1 residue before the CDR3 does, leaving the germline J gene to fill in the end. The V and J genes are TRBV12-1 and TRBJ1-1, with D perhaps matching TRBD1 (6 bases). The CDR3 runs to 14 residues. Trimming took 0 bases from V and 0 from J, leaving 7 bases between them. Germline V gene data show CDR1 as SGHSN and CDR2 as HYEKVE. CDR3 DNA (partial): TGTGCCAGCTCTCTCGAGGGGGCAAACACAGAAGTCTTC. Translating it yields CASSLEGANTEVF. The whole CDR3 sequence reads CASSLEGANTEVFF.

This clone has a handful of counts. The gene symbols are mouse symbols. Read data end 1 residue before the CDR3 end; the end is taken from the germline J gene. The chain has TRBV26 and TRBJ1-4; TRBD1 agrees at 7 bases. The CDR3 is 14 residues long. The V gene end was trimmed by 4 bases and the J gene end by 3 bases; junction bases not matched to a gene: 2. The V gene's germline CDR1 is KGHPV and CDR2 FQNQEV (reference sequence). The CDR3 reads CASSQTGTNERLFF. The sequenced CDR3 bases are TGTGCCAGCAGTCAGACAGGGACCAACGAAAGATTATTT.